One T cell receptor (beta chain) is described in this entry. Antigen unknown. The sample carries other DNA sequences with the same CDR3. The data derive from a study of beta chain features in type 1 diabetes. The CDR3 is 12 residues long. Germline CDR1 is GTSNPN and CDR2 is SVGIG (reference sequence). Trimming took 2 bases from V and 7 from J, leaving 9 bases between them. Study outcomes and limitations: TCRB CDR3 length was moderately but significantly reduced in all four CD4+ subsets of Type 1 diabetes patients.

Reverse transcription of all isolated RNA meant that expressed TCRB transcripts were sequenced. Sequenced by immunoSEQ multiplex PCR; TCRdb stores in-frame clones only, minus some. The table lists fewer than 350,000 clones, 15% of them singletons, with around 0.015% in the top ten. This receptor was obtained from a man younger than 35 with type 1 diabetes. The sequencing sample was made of naive CD4+ T cells from blood. This chain joins TRBV30 and TRBJ1-5; D perhaps matches TRBD1 (6 bases). The DNA for the CDR3 is TGTGCCTGGAGTTCTAGGGGGCAGCCCCAGCATTTT. This gives the protein CAWSSRGQPQHF. The full variable domain, with the rest looked up from reference TRBV30 and TRBJ1-5, is SQTIHQWPATLVQPVGSPLSLECTVEGTSNPNLYWYRQAAGRGLQLLFYSVGIGQISSEVPQNLSASRPQDRQFILSSKKLLLSDSGFYLCAWSSRGQPQHFGDGTRLSIL.